The 23 T cell receptor beta chains below come from one sample, sequenced in a study of metastatic and nonmetastatic thyroid tumors. Ahead of thyroid surgery, no patient had received treatment of any kind. From the PCR reads, TCRdb re-called clones with MiXCR. Found here are about 82,000 clones, roughly an eighth of them singletons; the top ten hold roughly 9.1%. Sequences were obtained from tumor tissue. These receptors all stem from a female donor with papillary thyroid cancer or a benign thyroid nodule (not recorded which). Some clones in this sample may be carry-over from other donors' samples.

About this clone: A clone one base away is much larger, so this may be a read error. The rearrangement links TRBV27 to TRBJ1-1, with 8 bases matching TRBD1. The V gene's germline CDR1 is MNHEY and CDR2 SMNVEV (reference sequence). This CDR3 comprises 14 residues. Here the CDR3 reads CTSSRTGLNTEAFF. The DNA of the CDR3 is TGTACCAGCAGTAGGACAGGGCTGAACACTGAAGCTTTCTTT.

This clone was recorded many times. The chain carries TRBV2 and TRBJ2-3; 8 bases are a match to TRBD2. There are 16 residues in the CDR3. Germline trimming cut 2 bases from V and 6 bases from J; bases unmatched to any gene: 10. Germline V CDR1 and CDR2: SNHLY, FYNNEI. CDR3 nucleotides: TGTGCCAGCAGTGAAAGTAAGGCGGGAGGATCGGATACGCAGTATTTT. Amino acid sequence: CASSESKAGGSDTQYF.

This clone was picked up many times. The genes are TRBV5-1 and TRBJ2-7, with D unclear. There are 11 residues in the CDR3. Trimming shortened V by 4 bases and J by 3 bases, and 5 bases separated the two germline ends. Per germline, CDR1 SGHRS and CDR2 YFSETQ. CDR3 bases: TGCGCCAGCAGCCCGGGCTACGAGCAGTACTTC. Its protein is CASSPGYEQYF.

As to this clone: This may come from a read error, since a much larger clone is one base off. The chain uses TRBV14 and TRBJ1-5, with D possibly TRBD1 on 6 matching bases. The CDR3 contains 12 residues. Looked up from germline, CDR1 is SGHDN and CDR2 is FVKESK. V was pared by 9 bases and J by 5 bases, with 11 bases between. The CDR3 sequence: CARMRGYQPQHF. The CDR3 DNA is TGTGCCAGAATGAGGGGGTATCAGCCCCAGCATTTT.

About this clone: With a much larger clone just one base away, this may be a read error. Within the sample, other DNA sequences also encode this same CDR3. The gene calls are TRBV5-5 and TRBJ1-5; D is undetermined. V lost 2 bases to trimming and J lost 6 bases, with 18 bases between them. CDR1 is SGHKS and CDR2 is YYEKEE in the germline V gene (reference sequence). The CDR3 runs 16 residues. The chain's CDR3 is CASSFGIGSGAQPQHF. Here the CDR3 DNA reads TGTGCCAGCAGCTTTGGTATAGGGTCCGGAGCTCAGCCCCAGCATTTT.

Only a few counts were recorded for this clone. A much larger clone differs from this one at a single base, so this may be a read error. This chain uses TRBV19 with TRBJ1-4, with 7 nucleotides matching TRBD1. Germline CDR1 LNHDA, CDR2 SQIVND (reference sequence). Unmatched junction bases numbered 7, after V lost 7 bases and J lost 2 bases. The CDR3 runs to 15 residues. CDR3 sequence reads: CASIVDRVTNEKLFF. CDR3 nucleotide sequence: TGTGCCAGTATTGTTGACAGGGTGACTAATGAAAAACTGTTTTTT.

This clone has at least ten counts. The chain's CDR3 is CSASQASGRAPEQFF. Written as DNA, the CDR3 is TGCAGTGCTAGCCAAGCTAGCGGGAGGGCCCCCGAGCAGTTCTTC. The gene calls are TRBV20-1 and TRBJ2-1; TRBD2 aligns across 12 bases. With 3 bases clipped from V and 10 bases from J, the junction kept 10 bases outside the gene matches. The germline gives CDR1 DFQATT, CDR2 SNEGSKA (reference sequence). The CDR3 loop spans 15 amino acids.

A few counts support this clone. A read error is possible here, since a much larger clone lies one base away. The chain links TRBV25-1 to TRBJ2-5, with D perhaps matching TRBD1 or TRBD2 (5 bases each). The CDR3 extends over 11 amino acids. From germline, CDR1 is MGHDK and CDR2 SYGVNS. Trimming removed 10 bases at V and 2 bases at J, with 8 bases between. In DNA, the CDR3 is TGTGCCAATGGGACGCAAGAGACCCAGTACTTC. It translates to CANGTQETQYF. Full variable domain (rest looked up from reference TRBV25-1 and TRBJ2-5): EADIYQTPRYLVIGTGKKITLECSQTMGHDKMYWYQQDPGMELHLIHYSYGVNSTEKGDLSSESTVSRIRTEHFPLTLESARPSHTSQYLCANGTQETQYFGPGTRLLVL.

This clone was detected many times. This rearrangement joins TRBV7-2 to TRBJ1-1; 7 bases map to TRBD1. In germline, CDR1 is SGHTA, CDR2 FQGNSA. V gave up 5 bases and J gave up 2 bases; unmatched junction bases: 5. The CDR3 length is 14 residues. CDR3 nucleotide sequence: TGTGCCAGCAGCCCCGGACAGGCAAACACTGAAGCTTTCTTT. Residues: CASSPGQANTEAFF.

The table lists this clone with many counts. The chain links TRBV2 to TRBJ2-1, with 9 bases that match TRBD1. V was clipped by 4 bases and J by 4 bases; unmatched bases: 5. The CDR3 spans 15 residues. CDR1 is SNHLY and CDR2 is FYNNEI in the germline V gene. The CDR3 here is CASSADRGAYNEQFF. DNA for the CDR3: TGTGCCAGCAGTGCCGACAGGGGGGCTTACAATGAGCAGTTCTTC.

This clone came up many times. The chain joins TRBV5-1 to TRBJ2-3; TRBD1 is a possible D gene (5 bases). Trimming left V 2 bases short and J 4 bases short, with 14 bases between. Per germline, CDR1 SGHRS and CDR2 YFSETQ. There are 15 residues in the CDR3. CDR3 sequence reads: CASSFRAAGPDTQYF. CDR3 coding DNA: TGCGCCAGCAGCTTCCGCGCGGCAGGGCCAGATACGCAGTATTTT.

This clone was seen at least ten times. The chain has TRBV30 and TRBJ1-2, with 8 nucleotides matching TRBD1. Trimming at V came to 2 bases and at J to 6 bases, leaving 11 bases not matched to a gene. CDR3 length equals 15 residues. Germline assignment: CDR1 GTSNPN and CDR2 SVGIG (reference sequence). CDR3 bases: TGTGCCTGGAGTTTACTTGGGACAGGAGAAGATGGCTACACCTTC. Its translation: CAWSLLGTGEDGYTF.

This clone has a count of ten or more. The J gene is TRBJ1-1, the V gene TRBV19; D possibly corresponds to TRBD1 (6 bases). CDR3 size: 16 residues. Trimming took off 3 bases at V and 3 bases at J, with 17 bases between the two ends. Germline V gene data show CDR1 as LNHDA and CDR2 as SQIVND (reference sequence). The CDR3 region is CASSIPGVGVHTEAFF. CDR3 sequence (DNA): TGTGCCAGTAGTATCCCAGGGGTTGGTGTTCACACTGAAGCTTTCTTT.

This clone was counted ten times or more. The chain employs TRBV11-2 and TRBJ2-1; D gene uncertain. Germline-derived CDR1 and CDR2 are SGHAT and FQNNGV. The V end lost 2 bases, the J end lost 5 bases, and 16 bases lay between the germline ends. The length of the CDR3 is 16 residues. CDR3 in amino acids: CASSLPGSLRNNEQFF. CDR3 nucleotide sequence: TGTGCCAGCAGCTTACCGGGTAGCTTGCGCAACAATGAGCAGTTCTTC.

To note about this clone: A much larger clone lies one base from this, so it may be a read error. This chain uses TRBV20-1 with TRBJ2-1; D possibly corresponds to TRBD1 (5 bases). Germline V gene lookup returns CDR1 DFQATT and CDR2 SNEGSKA (reference sequence). There are 15 residues in the CDR3. Trimming took 5 bases from V and 5 from J, leaving 19 bases between them. The CDR3 reads CSAWNDPRVHNEQFF. CDR3 sequence (DNA): TGCAGTGCTTGGAACGACCCCAGGGTTCACAATGAGCAGTTCTTC.

Judged by abundance, this clone is medium-sized. J is TRBJ2-7 and V is TRBV12-3 or TRBV12-4; 10 bases agree with TRBD2. J gave up 2 bases and V 5 bases, and 3 bases lay outside the gene matches. There are 14 residues in the CDR3. The CDR3 loop is CASSRTSGTYEQYF. DNA of the CDR3: TGTGCCAGCAGTAGGACTAGCGGTACCTACGAGCAGTACTTC.

Ten or more counts support this clone. The sample holds other DNA sequences that translate to the same CDR3. The V and J genes are TRBV19 and TRBJ1-2; D is ambiguous. The length of the CDR3 is 13 residues. In germline, CDR1 is LNHDA, CDR2 SQIVND (reference sequence). Trimming shortened V by 7 bases and J by 0 bases, and 9 bases separated the two germline ends. CDR3 amino acids: CASTSPANYGYTF. The CDR3 DNA reads TGTGCCAGTACCTCCCCGGCTAACTATGGCTACACCTTC. Combining the CDR3 with reference TRBV19 and TRBJ1-2 gives the whole variable domain DGGITQSPKYLFRKEGQNVTLSCEQNLNHDAMYWYRQDPGQGLRLIYYSQIVNDFQKGDIAEGYSVSREKKESFPLTVTSAQKNPTAFYLCASTSPANYGYTFGSGTRLTVV.

Worth noting for this clone: This may be a read error: a much more frequent sequence differs by one nucleotide. V gene TRBV19 combines with J gene TRBJ1-5, with D unclear. The CDR3 runs to 13 residues. CDR1 is LNHDA, CDR2 SQIVND, per germline (reference sequence). Deletions cut 5 bases from V and 3 bases from J, with 8 bases between. CDR3 sequence: CASSGSHNQPQHF. The CDR3 DNA reads TGTGCCAGTAGTGGGTCACACAATCAGCCCCAGCATTTT.

This clone occurred many times. Other DNA sequences within the sample encode an identical CDR3. The J gene is TRBJ2-2, the V gene TRBV27; tentative D call: TRBD1 (6 bases). The germline CDR1 and CDR2 sequences are MNHEY and SMNVEV (reference sequence). Trimming took 10 bases from V and 3 from J, leaving 18 bases between them. CDR3 length equals 15 residues. CDR3 nucleotide sequence: TGTGCCACTTCCAGCTTGGGGGCTTACACCGGGGAGCTGTTTTTT. Translated: CATSSLGAYTGELFF.

A word on this clone: Possible read error: a much larger clone is one base away. This sequence joins TRBV15 and TRBJ1-1; perhaps TRBD1 as D (6 bases). Germline CDR1 reads LNHNV; CDR2 reads YYDKDF (reference sequence). The CDR3 runs to 15 residues. Trimming cost V 3 bases and J 2 bases, with 13 bases left between them. The CDR3 region is CATSRKGGVNTEAFF. DNA of the CDR3: TGTGCCACCAGCAGGAAGGGGGGGGTTAACACTGAAGCTTTCTTT.

This clone appeared a single time. The rearrangement joins TRBV4-1 to TRBJ2-6, with TRBD1 matching over 7 bases. V gave up 3 bases and J gave up 0 bases; unmatched junction bases: 5. The CDR3 totals 17 residues. Germline CDR1 and CDR2: MGHRA and YSYEKL. This CDR3 is CASSQGRQGSGANVLTF. In DNA, the CDR3 is TGCGCCAGCAGCCAGGGCCGACAGGGCTCTGGGGCCAACGTCCTGACTTTC.

This clone was detected only a few times. A much bigger clone sits one base away, suggesting this may be a read error. V gene TRBV7-9 combines with J gene TRBJ2-6; 9 nucleotides agree with TRBD1. J was trimmed by 8 bases and V by 5 bases; bases with no gene match: 1. There are 13 residues in the CDR3. Per germline, CDR1 SEHNR and CDR2 FQNEAQ (reference sequence). The CDR3 loop reads CASSDRGSNVLTF. The CDR3 DNA reads as TGTGCCAGCAGCGACAGGGGGTCCAACGTCCTGACTTTC.

J is TRBJ1-2 and V is TRBV20-1; weak D call: TRBD1 (5 bases). CDR3 length: 12 residues. The germline CDR1 and CDR2 sequences are DFQATT and SNEGSKA (reference sequence). With 7 bases removed from V and 9 bases from J, the gap between germline ends came to 18 bases. The CDR3 DNA reads TGCAGTGTTACCGGACAAGTGCTTTGCTACACCTTC. This codes for CSVTGQVLCYTF.